Below, one T cell receptor beta chain is given with its context. Trimming cost V 6 bases and J 5 bases; bases outside gene matches: 5. This CDR3 is 13 amino acids long. CDR1 SGHTA and CDR2 FQGTGA come from the germline V gene. This sample was included in a study of blood T cell repertoires in COVID-19. Study-wide context: The analysed material was cDNA or gDNA that came from T cells, B-cell-depleted T cells, or PBMCs.

Per the authors' pipeline: Estimation of nucleated cell counts relied on the amplification of reference gene primers. Here immunoSEQ multiplex PCR was the method, and the copy in TCRdb shows in-frame clones only, minus some. Clonal size and the V and J genes are those of that table, whereas D and trimming came from the DNA. The table shows about 120,000 clones, with approximately 84% occurring only once. Material: peripheral blood. This clonotype originated in a man between 65 and 85 years old with active or convalescent COVID-19. The chain has TRBV7-3 and TRBJ2-5, with 8 bases aligning to TRBD2. CDR3 in DNA: TGTGCCAGCAGACTAGCGGTTGGCGAGACCCAGTACTTC. Translation gives CASRLAVGETQYF.